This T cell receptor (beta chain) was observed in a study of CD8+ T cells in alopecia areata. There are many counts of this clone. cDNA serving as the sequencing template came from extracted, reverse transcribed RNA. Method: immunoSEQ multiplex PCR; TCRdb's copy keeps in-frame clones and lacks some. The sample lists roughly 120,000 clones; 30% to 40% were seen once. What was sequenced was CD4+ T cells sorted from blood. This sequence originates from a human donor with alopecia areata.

CDR3 DNA sequence: TGTGCCAGCAGCTTAAAATGGGCAAACAATGAGCAGTTCTTC. Translated, it gives CASSLKWANNEQFF. The chain links TRBV7-9 to TRBJ2-1, with D uncertain. This CDR3 has 14 residues. Germline CDR1 is SEHNR and CDR2 is FQNEAQ (reference sequence). V was clipped by 2 bases and J by 5 bases, with 10 bases between them. The entire variable domain, with the rest obtained from reference TRBV7-9 and TRBJ2-1, is as follows: DTGVSQNPRHKITKRGQNVTFRCDPISEHNRLYWYRQTLGQGPEFLTYFQNEAQLEKSRLLSDRFSAERPKGSFSTLEIQRTEQGDSAMYLCASSLKWANNEQFFGPGTRLTVL.